The T cell receptor beta chain described here comes from a study of prognosis after radiotherapy for stage I lung cancer. Points from the study as a whole: Post-treatment Shannon entropy following stereotactic body radiation therapy was lower among patients who developed distant metastases.

The germline CDR1 and CDR2 sequences are MDHEN and SYDVKM. The CDR3 totals 12 residues. The V and J ends lost 2 bases and 11 bases respectively, with 9 bases between them. This clonotype was seen repeatedly, ten times or more. Its matching antigen is unknown. CDR3 of TCR beta was amplified from genomic DNA via a two-round multiplex PCR. Primers were specific to each TRBV and TRBJ gene in first-round PCR. TCRdb recomputed calls from the multiplex PCR reads with MiXCR, one row per CDR3 protein. Here the sample spans about 16,000 distinct CDR3 sequences, around 40% being singletons. This chain joins TRBV28 and TRBJ2-2, with unresolved D. The TCR comes from a donor over 45 with non-small cell lung cancer. Sample: PBMCs, taken before or after stereotactic body radiation therapy (not recorded which). The CDR3 DNA is TGTGCCAGCAGTTTACCAGTCTCAGAGCTGTTTTTT. The encoded protein is CASSLPVSELFF. The full variable domain, in which reference TRBV28 and TRBJ2-2 provide the parts outside the CDR3, is DVKVTQSSRYLVKRTGEKVFLECVQDMDHENMFWYRQDPGLGLRLIYFSYDVKMKEKGDIPEGYSVSREKKERFSLILESASTNQTSMYLCASSLPVSELFFGEGSRLTVL.